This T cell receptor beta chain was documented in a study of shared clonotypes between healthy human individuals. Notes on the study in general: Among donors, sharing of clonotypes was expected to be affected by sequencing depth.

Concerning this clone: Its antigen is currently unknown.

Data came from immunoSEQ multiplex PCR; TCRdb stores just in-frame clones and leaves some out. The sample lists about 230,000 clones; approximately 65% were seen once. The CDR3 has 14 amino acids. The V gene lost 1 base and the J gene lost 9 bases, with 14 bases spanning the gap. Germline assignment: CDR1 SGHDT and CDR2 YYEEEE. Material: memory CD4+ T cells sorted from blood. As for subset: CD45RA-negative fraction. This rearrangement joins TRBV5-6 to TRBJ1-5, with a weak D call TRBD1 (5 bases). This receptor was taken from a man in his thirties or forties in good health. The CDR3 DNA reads TGTGCCAGCAGCTTGCAGGCGGCGAGGGGGCCCCAGCATTTT. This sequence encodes CASSLQAARGPQHF.